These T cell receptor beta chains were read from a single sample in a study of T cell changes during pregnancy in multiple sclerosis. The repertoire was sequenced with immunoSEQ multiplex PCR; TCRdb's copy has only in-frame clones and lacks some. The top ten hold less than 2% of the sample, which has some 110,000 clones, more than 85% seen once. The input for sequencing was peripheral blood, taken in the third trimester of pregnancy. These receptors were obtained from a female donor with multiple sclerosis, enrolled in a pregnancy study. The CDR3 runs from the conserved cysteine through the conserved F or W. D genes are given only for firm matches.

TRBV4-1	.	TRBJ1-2	CASSQVPGFNYGYTF	TGCGCCAGCAGCCAAGTACCAGGGTTTAACTATGGCTACACCTTC
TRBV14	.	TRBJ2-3	CASSHPPRLRGTDTQYF	TGTGCCAGCAGCCATCCTCCCCGGTTGCGAGGCACAGATACGCAGTATTTT
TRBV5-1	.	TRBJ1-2	CASSLSDRPNYGYTF	TGCGCCAGCAGCTTAAGCGACAGGCCTAACTATGGCTACACCTTC
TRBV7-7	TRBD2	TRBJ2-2	CASSPNSGITGELFF	TGTGCCAGCAGCCCGAATAGCGGGATAACCGGGGAGCTGTTTTTT
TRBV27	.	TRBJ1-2	CASSVGRGSYGYTF	TGTGCCAGCAGTGTCGGAAGGGGGTCCTATGGCTACACCTTC
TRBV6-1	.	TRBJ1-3	CASSGTTSGNTIYF	TGTGCCAGCAGTGGGACAACCTCTGGAAACACCATATATTTT
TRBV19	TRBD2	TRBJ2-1	CASSRLAGEGEQFF	TGTGCCAGTAGCCGACTAGCGGGAGAAGGGGAGCAGTTCTTC
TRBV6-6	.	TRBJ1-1	CASSSDRNTEAFF	TGTGCCAGCAGTTCAGACAGGAACACTGAAGCTTTCTTT
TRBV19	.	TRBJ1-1	CASMVTGGTEAFF	TGTGCCAGTATGGTGACCGGCGGCACTGAAGCTTTCTTT
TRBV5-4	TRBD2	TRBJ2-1	CASSDQRGLPGDNEQFF	TGTGCCAGCAGCGATCAGCGGGGGCTCCCCGGGGACAATGAGCAGTTCTTC
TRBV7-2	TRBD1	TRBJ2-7	CASSVTGASSYEQYF	TGTGCCAGCAGCGTCACAGGGGCCTCTTCCTACGAGCAGTACTTC
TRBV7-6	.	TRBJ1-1	CASRMGAGSEAFF	TGTGCCAGCAGAATGGGAGCGGGGTCGGAAGCTTTCTTT